This TCR beta chain was identified in a study of cytomegalovirus exposure and HLA in healthy donors. As to this clone: Its target is not known.

CDR1 is LNHDA and CDR2 is SQIVND in the germline V gene (reference sequence). The junction had 12 bases not matched to a gene; V was cut back by 9 bases and J by 0 bases. This CDR3 contains 17 residues. The PCR contained 60 Vbeta and 13 Jbeta primers. Some clones are missing from TCRdb's copy, which holds only in-frame ones; the method was immunoSEQ multiplex PCR. The data contain 150,000 or so clones, approximately 82% of them singletons. Study observations and caveats: A later examination showed that TCR association rates differed by HLA locus, with DRB1 most and HLA-C fewest. A few of the chains that were CMV-associated were confirmed in vitro to be specific for CMV antigens.

The source of this sequence is a male donor in good health and CMV-seronegative. This chain joins TRBV19 and TRBJ1-1, with 11 bases aligning to TRBD1. Sequencing was carried out using PBMCs. In DNA, the CDR3 is TGTGCCAGCAGACCCGGGACAGGGGGGGGAATGAACACTGAAGCTTTCTTT. Its translation is CASRPGTGGGMNTEAFF.